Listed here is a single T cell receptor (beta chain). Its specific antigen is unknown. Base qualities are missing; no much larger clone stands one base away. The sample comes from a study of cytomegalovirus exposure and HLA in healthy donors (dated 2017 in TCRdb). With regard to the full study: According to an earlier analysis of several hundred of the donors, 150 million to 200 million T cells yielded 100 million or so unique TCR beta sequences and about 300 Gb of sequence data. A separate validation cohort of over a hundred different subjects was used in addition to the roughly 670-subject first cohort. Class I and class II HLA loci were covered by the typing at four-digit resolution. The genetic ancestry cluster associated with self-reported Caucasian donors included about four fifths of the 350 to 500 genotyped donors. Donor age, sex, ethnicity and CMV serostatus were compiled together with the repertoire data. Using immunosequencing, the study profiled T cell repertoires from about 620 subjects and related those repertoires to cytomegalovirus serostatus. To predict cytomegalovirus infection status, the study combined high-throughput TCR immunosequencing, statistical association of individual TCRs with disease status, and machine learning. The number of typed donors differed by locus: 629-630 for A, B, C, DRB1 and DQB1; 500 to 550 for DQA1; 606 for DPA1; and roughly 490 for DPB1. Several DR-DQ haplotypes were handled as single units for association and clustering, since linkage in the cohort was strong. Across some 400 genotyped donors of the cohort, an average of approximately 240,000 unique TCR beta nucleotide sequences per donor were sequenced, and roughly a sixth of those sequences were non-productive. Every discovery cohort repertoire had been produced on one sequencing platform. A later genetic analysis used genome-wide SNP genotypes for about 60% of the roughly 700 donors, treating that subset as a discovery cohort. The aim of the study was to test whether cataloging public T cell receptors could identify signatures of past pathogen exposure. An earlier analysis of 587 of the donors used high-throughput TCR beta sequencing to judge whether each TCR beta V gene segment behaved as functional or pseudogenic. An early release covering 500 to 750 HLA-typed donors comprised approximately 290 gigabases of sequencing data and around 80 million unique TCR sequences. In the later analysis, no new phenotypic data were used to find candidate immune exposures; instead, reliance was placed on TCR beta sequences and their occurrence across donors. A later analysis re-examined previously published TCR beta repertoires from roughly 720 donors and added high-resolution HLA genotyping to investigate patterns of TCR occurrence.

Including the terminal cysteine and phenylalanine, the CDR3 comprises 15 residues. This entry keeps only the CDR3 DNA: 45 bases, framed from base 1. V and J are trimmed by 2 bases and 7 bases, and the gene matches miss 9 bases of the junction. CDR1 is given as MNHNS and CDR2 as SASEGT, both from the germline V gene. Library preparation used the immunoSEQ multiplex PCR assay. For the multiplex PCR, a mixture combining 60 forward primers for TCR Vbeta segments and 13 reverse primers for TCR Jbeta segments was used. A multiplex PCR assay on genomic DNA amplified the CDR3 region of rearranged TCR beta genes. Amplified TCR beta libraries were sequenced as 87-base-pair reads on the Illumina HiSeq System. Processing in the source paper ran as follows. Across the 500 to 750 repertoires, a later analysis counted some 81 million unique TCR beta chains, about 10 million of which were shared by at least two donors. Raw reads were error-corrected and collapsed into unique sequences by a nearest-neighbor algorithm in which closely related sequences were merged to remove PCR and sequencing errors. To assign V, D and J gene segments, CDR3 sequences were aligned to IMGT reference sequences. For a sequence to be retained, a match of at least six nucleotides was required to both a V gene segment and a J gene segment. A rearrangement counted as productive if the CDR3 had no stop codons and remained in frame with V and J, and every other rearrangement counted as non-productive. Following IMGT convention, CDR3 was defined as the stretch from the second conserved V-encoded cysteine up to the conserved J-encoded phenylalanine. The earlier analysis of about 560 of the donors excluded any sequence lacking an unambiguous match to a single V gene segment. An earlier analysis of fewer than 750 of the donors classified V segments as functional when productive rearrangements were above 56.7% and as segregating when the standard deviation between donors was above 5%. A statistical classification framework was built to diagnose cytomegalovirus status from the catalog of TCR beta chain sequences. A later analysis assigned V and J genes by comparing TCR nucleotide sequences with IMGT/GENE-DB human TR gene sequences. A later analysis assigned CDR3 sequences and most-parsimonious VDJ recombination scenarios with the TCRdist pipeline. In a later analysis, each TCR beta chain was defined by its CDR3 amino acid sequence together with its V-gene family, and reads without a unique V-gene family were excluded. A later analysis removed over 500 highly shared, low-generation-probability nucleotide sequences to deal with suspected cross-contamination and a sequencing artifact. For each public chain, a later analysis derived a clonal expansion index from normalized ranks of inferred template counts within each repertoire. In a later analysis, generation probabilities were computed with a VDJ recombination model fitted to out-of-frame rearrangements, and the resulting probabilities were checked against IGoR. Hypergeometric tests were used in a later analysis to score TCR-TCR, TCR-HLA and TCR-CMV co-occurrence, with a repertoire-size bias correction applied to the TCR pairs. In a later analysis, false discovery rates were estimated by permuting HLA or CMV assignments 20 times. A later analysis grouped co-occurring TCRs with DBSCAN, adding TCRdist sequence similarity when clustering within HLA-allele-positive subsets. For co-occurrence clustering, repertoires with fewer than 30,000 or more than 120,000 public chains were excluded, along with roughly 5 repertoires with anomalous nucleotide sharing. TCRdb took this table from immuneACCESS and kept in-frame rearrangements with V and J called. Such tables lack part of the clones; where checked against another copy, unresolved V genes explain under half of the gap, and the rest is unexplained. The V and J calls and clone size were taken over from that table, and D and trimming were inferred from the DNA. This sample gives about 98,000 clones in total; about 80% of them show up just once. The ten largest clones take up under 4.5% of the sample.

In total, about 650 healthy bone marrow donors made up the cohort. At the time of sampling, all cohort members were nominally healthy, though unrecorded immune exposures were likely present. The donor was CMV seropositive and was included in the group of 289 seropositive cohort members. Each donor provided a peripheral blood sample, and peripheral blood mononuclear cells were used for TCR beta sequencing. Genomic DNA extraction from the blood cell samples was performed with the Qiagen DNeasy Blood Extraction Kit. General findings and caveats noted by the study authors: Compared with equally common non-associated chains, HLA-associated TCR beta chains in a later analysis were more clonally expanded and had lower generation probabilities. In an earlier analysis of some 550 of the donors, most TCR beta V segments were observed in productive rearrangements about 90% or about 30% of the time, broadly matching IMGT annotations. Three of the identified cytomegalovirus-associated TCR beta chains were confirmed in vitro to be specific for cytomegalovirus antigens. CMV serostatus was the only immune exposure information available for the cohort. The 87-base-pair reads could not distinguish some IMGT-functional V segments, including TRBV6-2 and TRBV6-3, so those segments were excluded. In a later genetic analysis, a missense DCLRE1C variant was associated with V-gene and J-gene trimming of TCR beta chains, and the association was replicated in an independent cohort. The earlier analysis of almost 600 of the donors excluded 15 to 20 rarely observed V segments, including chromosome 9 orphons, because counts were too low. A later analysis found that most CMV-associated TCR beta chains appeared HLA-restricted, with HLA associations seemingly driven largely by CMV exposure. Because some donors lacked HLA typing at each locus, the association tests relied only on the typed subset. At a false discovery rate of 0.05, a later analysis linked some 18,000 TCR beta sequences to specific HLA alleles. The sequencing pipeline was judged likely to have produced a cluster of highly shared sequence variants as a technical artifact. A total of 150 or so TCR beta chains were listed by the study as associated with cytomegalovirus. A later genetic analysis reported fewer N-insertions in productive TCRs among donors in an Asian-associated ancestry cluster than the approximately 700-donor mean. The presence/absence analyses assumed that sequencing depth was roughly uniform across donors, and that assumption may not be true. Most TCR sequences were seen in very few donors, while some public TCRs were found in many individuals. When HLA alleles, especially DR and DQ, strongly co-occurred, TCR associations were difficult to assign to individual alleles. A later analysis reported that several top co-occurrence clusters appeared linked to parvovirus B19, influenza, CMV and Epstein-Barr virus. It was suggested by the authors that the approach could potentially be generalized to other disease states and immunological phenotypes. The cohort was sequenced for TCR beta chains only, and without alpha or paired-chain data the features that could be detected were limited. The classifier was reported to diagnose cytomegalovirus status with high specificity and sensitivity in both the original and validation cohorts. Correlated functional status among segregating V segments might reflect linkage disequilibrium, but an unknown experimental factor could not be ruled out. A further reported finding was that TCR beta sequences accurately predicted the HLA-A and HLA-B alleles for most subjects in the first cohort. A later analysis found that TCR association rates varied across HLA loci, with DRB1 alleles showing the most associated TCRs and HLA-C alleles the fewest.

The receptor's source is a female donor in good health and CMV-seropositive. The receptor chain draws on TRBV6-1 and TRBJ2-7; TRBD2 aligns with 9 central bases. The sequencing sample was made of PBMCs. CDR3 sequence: CASSEWREGHREQYF. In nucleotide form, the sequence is TGTGCCAGCAGTGAATGGCGGGAGGGCCATCGGGAGCAGTACTTC.